This T cell receptor beta chain is from a study of blood T cell repertoires in COVID-19. The CDR3 loop spans 15 amino acids. The J segment lost 1 base and the V segment lost 6 bases, leaving 4 bases of the junction unmatched. Per germline, CDR1 MRHNA and CDR2 SNTAGT. This table comes from immunoSEQ multiplex PCR, and its TCRdb copy is limited to in-frame clones, with some not included. The sample includes roughly 270,000 clones, 85% seen only once; the top ten take roughly 2.7%. The chain is built from TRBV6-4 and TRBJ2-5; 11 bases line up with TRBD1. The sequenced sample consisted of PBMCs or T cells enriched from blood (not recorded which). The sequence was obtained from a woman between 50 and 59 years old who had recovered from COVID-19. CDR3 nucleotide sequence: TGTGCCAGCAGCCCCGGGACAGGGGGCCAAGAGACCCAGTACTTC. Its protein product is CASSPGTGGQETQYF.